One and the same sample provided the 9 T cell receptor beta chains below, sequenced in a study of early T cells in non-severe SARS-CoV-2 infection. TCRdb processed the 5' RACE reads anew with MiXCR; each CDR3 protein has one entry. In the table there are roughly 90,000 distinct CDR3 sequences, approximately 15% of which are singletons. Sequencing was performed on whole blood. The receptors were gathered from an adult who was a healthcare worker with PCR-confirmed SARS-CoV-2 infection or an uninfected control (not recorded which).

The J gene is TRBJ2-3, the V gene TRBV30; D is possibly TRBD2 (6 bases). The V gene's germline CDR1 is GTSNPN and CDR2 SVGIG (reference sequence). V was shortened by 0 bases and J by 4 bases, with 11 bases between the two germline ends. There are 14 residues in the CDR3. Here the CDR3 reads CAWSVQGGADTQYF. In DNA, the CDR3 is TGTGCCTGGAGTGTCCAGGGCGGGGCAGATACGCAGTATTTT.

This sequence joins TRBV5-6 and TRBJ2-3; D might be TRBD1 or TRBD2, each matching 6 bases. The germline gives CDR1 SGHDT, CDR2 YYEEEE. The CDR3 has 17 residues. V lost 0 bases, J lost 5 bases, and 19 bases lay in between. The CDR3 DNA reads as TGTGCCAGCAGCTTGGACTTTTCGGGGGCCCCTGGAGATACGCAGTATTTT. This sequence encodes CASSLDFSGAPGDTQYF.

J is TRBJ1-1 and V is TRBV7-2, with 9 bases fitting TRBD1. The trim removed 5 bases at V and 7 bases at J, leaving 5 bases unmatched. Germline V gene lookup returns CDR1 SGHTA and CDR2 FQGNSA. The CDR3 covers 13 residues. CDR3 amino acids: CASSGLTGGEAFF. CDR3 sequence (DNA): TGTGCCAGCAGCGGGCTGACAGGGGGTGAAGCTTTCTTT.

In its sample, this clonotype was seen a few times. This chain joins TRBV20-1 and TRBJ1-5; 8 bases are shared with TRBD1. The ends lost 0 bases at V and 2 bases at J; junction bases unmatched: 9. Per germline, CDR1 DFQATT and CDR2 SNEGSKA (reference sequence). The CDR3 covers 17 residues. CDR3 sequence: CSARESWTGPGNQPQHF. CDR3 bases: TGCAGTGCTAGAGAGAGTTGGACAGGGCCGGGCAATCAGCCCCAGCATTTT.

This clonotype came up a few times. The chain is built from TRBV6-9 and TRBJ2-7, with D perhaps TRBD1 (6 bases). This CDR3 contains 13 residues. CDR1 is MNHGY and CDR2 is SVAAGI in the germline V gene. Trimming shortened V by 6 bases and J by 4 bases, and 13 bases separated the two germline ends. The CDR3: CASRERGSYEQYV. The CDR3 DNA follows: TGTGCCAGCAGAGAGAGGGGGTCTTACGAGCAGTACGTC.

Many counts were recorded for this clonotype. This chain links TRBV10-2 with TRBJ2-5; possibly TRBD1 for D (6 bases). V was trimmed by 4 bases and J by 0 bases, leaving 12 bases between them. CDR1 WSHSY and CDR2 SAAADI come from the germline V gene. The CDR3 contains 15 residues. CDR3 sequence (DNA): TGCGCCAGCAGTGGAATGGGACAATACCAAGAGACCCAGTACTTC. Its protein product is CASSGMGQYQETQYF.

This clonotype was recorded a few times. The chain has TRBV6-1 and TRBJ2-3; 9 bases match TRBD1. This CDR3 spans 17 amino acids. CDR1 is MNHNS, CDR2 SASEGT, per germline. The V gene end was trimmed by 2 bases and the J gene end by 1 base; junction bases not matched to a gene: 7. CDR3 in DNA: TGTGCCAGCAGTGAAAACACAGGGGGCGGCCGCACAGATACGCAGTATTTT. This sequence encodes CASSENTGGGRTDTQYF.

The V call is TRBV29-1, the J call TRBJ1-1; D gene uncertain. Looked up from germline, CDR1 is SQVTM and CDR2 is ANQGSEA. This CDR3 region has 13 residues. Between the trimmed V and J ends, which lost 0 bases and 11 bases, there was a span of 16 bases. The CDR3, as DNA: TGCAGCGTTGAAGATCCCAGGCGGCATGATGCTTTCTTT. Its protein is CSVEDPRRHDAFF.

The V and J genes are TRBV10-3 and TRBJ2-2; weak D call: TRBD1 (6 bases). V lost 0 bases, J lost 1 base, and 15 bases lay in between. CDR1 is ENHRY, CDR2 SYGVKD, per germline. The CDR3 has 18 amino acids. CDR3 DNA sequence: TGTGCCATCAGTGAGTCCTTATGGACAGTTAAGAACACCGGGGAGCTGTTTTTT. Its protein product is CAISESLWTVKNTGELFF.